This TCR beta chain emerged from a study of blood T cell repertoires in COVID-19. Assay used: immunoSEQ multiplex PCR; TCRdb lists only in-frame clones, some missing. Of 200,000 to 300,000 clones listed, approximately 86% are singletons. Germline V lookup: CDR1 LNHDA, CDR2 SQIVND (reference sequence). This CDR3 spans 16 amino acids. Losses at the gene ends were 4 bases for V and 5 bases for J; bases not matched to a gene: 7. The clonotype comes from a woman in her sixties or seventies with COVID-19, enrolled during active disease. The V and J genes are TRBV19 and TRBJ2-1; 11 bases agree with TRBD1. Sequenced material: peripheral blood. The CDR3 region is CASSTGTGGFNNEQFF. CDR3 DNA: TGTGCCAGTAGTACCGGGACAGGGGGGTTCAACAATGAGCAGTTCTTC.